Following are 3 T cell receptor beta chains from one sample sequenced in a study of shared clonotypes between healthy human individuals. Sequencing used immunoSEQ multiplex PCR; TCRdb keeps in-frame clones, though not all of them. Of approximately 2.4 million clones listed, nearly 97% are singletons. Sequencing was performed on naive CD4+ T cells sorted from blood. Specified subset: CD45RA+ positively selected. The receptors stem from a man aged 18-30 years in good health.

The chain employs TRBV11-2 and TRBJ2-7; D not certain. The CDR3 covers 13 residues. V was trimmed by 5 bases and J by 3 bases, leaving 11 bases between them. The germline CDR1 and CDR2 sequences are SGHAT and FQNNGV. The CDR3 reads CASSGAGFYEQYF. The CDR3 DNA follows: TGTGCCAGCAGCGGTGCCGGTTTCTACGAGCAGTACTTC.

V is TRBV5-3 and J is TRBJ1-5, with TRBD1 as a possible D gene (6 bases). TRBV5-3 falls under the ORF class, with uncertain function. Trimming took 8 bases from V and 2 from J, leaving 17 bases between them. The CDR3 spans 15 residues. CDR3: CARLVGTKCNQPQHF. The CDR3, as DNA: TGTGCCAGGTTAGTCGGGACAAAGTGCAATCAGCCCCAGCATTTT.

The chain combines TRBV6-6 with TRBJ2-7, with D unresolved. The germline gives CDR1 MNHNY, CDR2 SVGAGI (reference sequence). Trimming removed 2 bases from V and 4 bases from J, with 9 bases in between. The CDR3 has 13 amino acids. CDR3 sequence (DNA): TGTGCCAGCAGTTACGGGCCGGGTTACGAGCAGTACTTC. This gives the protein CASSYGPGYEQYF.